This T cell receptor (beta chain) originates from a study of beta chain features in type 1 diabetes. The study's findings and limits: TCRB CDR3 length was moderately but significantly reduced in all four CD4+ subsets of Type 1 diabetes patients.

CDR1 is LGHNA, CDR2 YNFKEQ, per germline. The junction had 6 bases not matched to a gene; V was cut back by 0 bases and J by 7 bases. The length of the CDR3 is 16 residues. Reverse transcription of all isolated RNA meant that expressed TCRB transcripts were sequenced. Profiling relied on immunoSEQ multiplex PCR, and the TCRdb table lists in-frame clones only, not all of them. The sample includes hundreds of thousands of clones, roughly 13% of them seen just once. This clone was detected only a few times. What it binds is unknown. Sequenced: naive CD4+ T cells from blood. V usage is TRBV4-2 and J usage is TRBJ2-1; TRBD2 matches 10 bases. The TCR comes from a man aged 18 to 30 with type 1 diabetes. The CDR3: CASSQDSSGSLNEQFF. For the CDR3, the DNA is TGTGCCAGCAGCCAAGATTCTAGCGGGAGTTTAAATGAGCAGTTCTTC.